This T cell receptor beta chain is drawn from a study of chemoradiotherapy in HPV16-positive cancers (dated by TCRdb to between 2021 and 2024). The study in broad terms: Functional T-cell assays on cells from a couple of HPV16-positive patients defined candidate HPV-specific T-cell clones and common TCR motifs. The study asked whether T-cell immunity to the HPV oncoproteins E6 and E7 changes during chemoradiotherapy and whether this immunity affects survival. The candidate HPV-specific TCRs and motifs were subsequently tracked in TCR repertoires obtained from roughly 90 patients with HPV-related cancers. General conclusions and limits of the study: In HPV16-positive patients, expansion of HPV-responsive T cells during chemoradiotherapy was found to be associated with improved recurrence-free survival. Expansion of candidate HPV-specific clones and E7-related TCR motifs was observed in the tumor microenvironment during treatment, whereas no such expansion was observed for non-HPV-specific T cells. The survival association was reported for HPV16-positive patients, and the functional definition of HPV-specific T cells was derived from only two HPV16-positive patients.

Library generation was performed with the immunoSEQ multiplex PCR assay. TCRdb retrieved this table from immuneACCESS and kept in-frame rearrangements only. Not all clones are present; in checked studies, unresolved V genes account for under half, and no reason is known for the remainder. Within this sample are about 7,800 clones, with approximately 73% of them counted one time only. The ten largest clones add up to approximately 33% of the sample. As concerns this clone: Its specific antigen is unknown. No quality values exist for individual bases; no much larger clone is one base distant.

Repertoires were sampled repeatedly over the course of chemoradiotherapy, so clonal expansion could be followed in the tumor microenvironment. The V end gives up 4 bases and the J end 1 base, leaving 5 bases in the junction not matched to a gene. From the germline V gene, CDR1 is MGHRA and CDR2 is YSYEKL. The CDR3 goes from the cysteine to the phenylalanine over 16 residues. Left in the record is the CDR3 DNA by itself, 48 bases read in frame from the first base. The sequence was obtained from a human donor with HPV-associated anogenital cancer. The chain is encoded by TRBV4-1 joined to TRBJ1-1, and 11 bases in between align with TRBD1. The sample was gathered from a patient who underwent chemoradiotherapy. The CDR3 protein: CASSRGQGGRNTEAFF. In nucleotide form, the sequence is TGCGCCAGCAGCCGGGGACAGGGGGGGAGGAACACTGAAGCTTTCTTT.